This is a list of T cell receptor beta chains from one sample in a study of blood T cell repertoires in COVID-19. Here immunoSEQ multiplex PCR was the method, and the copy in TCRdb shows in-frame clones only, minus some. The sample holds approximately 39,000 clones, 87% seen once. Sequencing was carried out using peripheral blood. These receptor sequences come from a man aged 45-65 years with active or convalescent COVID-19. Both conserved end residues are part of each CDR3. Fields, in order: D gene, V gene, J gene, clone size, CDR3 protein, CDR3 DNA. The D gene is left open where the match is weak. Clone size appears in some rows only: once, few, many, or a class for an expanded clone.

d_call: NA
v_call: TRBV6-5
j_call: TRBJ1-2
clone_size: NA
cdr3_aa: CASSYSHGGGYGYTF
cdr3_nt: TGTGCCAGCAGTTACTCCCACGGAGGAGGCTATGGCTACACCTTC

d_call: NA
v_call: TRBV7-2
j_call: TRBJ1-5
clone_size: NA
cdr3_aa: CASSPRVDQPQHF
cdr3_nt: TGTGCCAGCAGCCCCCGAGTTGATCAGCCCCAGCATTTT

d_call: NA
v_call: TRBV29-1
j_call: TRBJ1-1
clone_size: NA
cdr3_aa: CSVSKDRLNTEAFF
cdr3_nt: TGCAGCGTTTCAAAAGACAGGTTGAACACTGAAGCTTTCTTT

d_call: NA
v_call: TRBV11-1
j_call: TRBJ1-1
clone_size: NA
cdr3_aa: CASSFNTPLDTEAFF
cdr3_nt: TGTGCCAGCAGCTTTAATACTCCCCTGGACACTGAAGCTTTCTTT

d_call: TRBD1
v_call: TRBV27
j_call: TRBJ2-1
clone_size: NA
cdr3_aa: CASSTLRDRGPRVHGSSYNEQFF
cdr3_nt: TGTGCCAGCAGCACCCTCCGGGACAGGGGGCCTAGAGTGCATGGGAGTTCCTACAATGAGCAGTTCTTC

d_call: NA
v_call: TRBV6-1
j_call: TRBJ1-1
clone_size: once
cdr3_aa: CASSEGQVGGTEAFF
cdr3_nt: TGTGCCAGCAGTGAAGGACAGGTTGGAGGCACTGAAGCTTTCTTT

d_call: NA
v_call: TRBV28
j_call: TRBJ2-3
clone_size: NA
cdr3_aa: CASSLRADTQYF
cdr3_nt: TGTGCCAGCAGTTTGAGGGCAGATACGCAGTATTTT

d_call: NA
v_call: TRBV2
j_call: TRBJ1-5
clone_size: NA
cdr3_aa: CASSEWSQQPQHF
cdr3_nt: TGTGCCAGCAGTGAATGGTCTCAGCAGCCCCAGCATTTT

d_call: TRBD1
v_call: TRBV6-5
j_call: TRBJ2-7
clone_size: NA
cdr3_aa: CASLPGQGWYEQYF
cdr3_nt: TGTGCCAGCCTGCCGGGACAGGGGTGGTACGAGCAGTACTTC

d_call: TRBD1
v_call: TRBV3-1/TRBV3-2
j_call: TRBJ1-1
clone_size: NA
cdr3_aa: CASSQSTPRDRTEAFF
cdr3_nt: TGTGCCAGCAGCCAAAGTACTCCCCGGGACAGGACTGAAGCTTTCTTT

d_call: NA
v_call: TRBV7-3
j_call: TRBJ2-5
clone_size: NA
cdr3_aa: CASSTKAGRGVKETQYF
cdr3_nt: TGTGCCAGCAGCACTAAGGCAGGCAGGGGGGTAAAAGAGACCCAGTACTTC

d_call: TRBD1
v_call: TRBV28
j_call: TRBJ1-4
clone_size: once
cdr3_aa: CASSSTGVTTNEKLFF
cdr3_nt: TGTGCCAGCAGTTCGACAGGGGTTACAACTAATGAAAAACTGTTTTTT

d_call: NA
v_call: TRBV27
j_call: TRBJ1-6
clone_size: NA
cdr3_aa: CASFPVGAGGSPLHF
cdr3_nt: TGTGCCAGCTTCCCAGTGGGGGCGGGAGGCTCACCCCTCCACTTT

d_call: NA
v_call: TRBV28
j_call: TRBJ1-4
clone_size: NA
cdr3_aa: CASKPLAGTNEKLFF
cdr3_nt: TGTGCCAGCAAACCCCTGGCGGGTACTAATGAAAAACTGTTTTTT

d_call: NA
v_call: TRBV23-1
j_call: TRBJ1-1
clone_size: NA
cdr3_aa: CASSRQRGANTEAFF
cdr3_nt: TGCGCCAGCAGTCGCCAAAGGGGCGCGAACACTGAAGCTTTCTTT

d_call: TRBD2
v_call: TRBV6-5
j_call: TRBJ2-3
clone_size: NA
cdr3_aa: CASTLTGGRADTQYF
cdr3_nt: TGTGCCAGCACCCTGACGGGGGGACGGGCAGATACGCAGTATTTT

d_call: NA
v_call: TRBV9
j_call: TRBJ1-3
clone_size: NA
cdr3_aa: CASSRGQLSGNTIYF
cdr3_nt: TGTGCCAGCAGCCGAGGACAGCTCTCTGGAAACACCATATATTTT

d_call: TRBD1
v_call: TRBV7-9
j_call: TRBJ2-7
clone_size: NA
cdr3_aa: CASSLGQGKQYF
cdr3_nt: TGTGCCAGCAGCCTCGGACAGGGGAAGCAGTACTTC

d_call: TRBD2
v_call: TRBV2
j_call: TRBJ2-1
clone_size: NA
cdr3_aa: CATLGLRGDNEQFF
cdr3_nt: TGTGCCACCTTGGGACTCCGGGGGGATAATGAGCAGTTCTTC